The following is a TCR beta chain sequence with its context. These data are taken from a study of control samples from healthy donors and cancer patients. V was clipped by 5 bases and J by 5 bases, with 10 bases between them. The CDR3 is made up of 13 amino acids. The germline V gene encodes CDR1 SEHNR and CDR2 FQNEAQ (reference sequence). TCRdb keeps only in-frame clones here, not all; method: immunoSEQ multiplex PCR. The table has around 20,000 clones, roughly 85% seen once; the top ten hold 29%. Material for sequencing was PBMCs. The chain is built from TRBV7-9 and TRBJ2-1; no definite D call. The receptor was derived from a man older than 75 with head and neck cancer. This chain's CDR3 is CASSQPVDNEQFF. CDR3 DNA sequence: TGTGCCAGCAGCCAACCCGTCGACAATGAGCAGTTCTTC.